Below, 15 T cell receptor beta chains from the same sample are listed, as sequenced in a study of cytomegalovirus exposure and HLA in healthy donors. The PCR ran on 60 Vbeta and 13 Jbeta primers. Profiling relied on immunoSEQ multiplex PCR, and the TCRdb table lists in-frame clones only, not all of them. The data show 85,000 to 100,000 clones, nearly 80% seen once. Material for sequencing was PBMCs. The receptors stem from a woman between 40 and 55 years old in good health and CMV-seropositive.

This chain uses TRBV19 with TRBJ2-7, with a weak D call TRBD2 (6 bases). In germline, CDR1 is LNHDA, CDR2 SQIVND (reference sequence). Trimming stripped 4 bases from V and 3 bases from J, with 13 bases between. The CDR3 spans 14 residues. The CDR3 loop is CASSKAGLIYEQYF. The DNA for the CDR3 is TGTGCCAGTAGTAAGGCGGGGCTAATCTACGAGCAGTACTTC.

For the CDR3, the DNA is TGCGCCAGCAGCCAAGATCCGACAGGGGTCCTGAACACCGGGGAGCTGTTTTTT. Protein: CASSQDPTGVLNTGELFF. The V call is TRBV4-1, the J call TRBJ2-2; 8 bases agree with TRBD1. This CDR3 is built from 18 residues. Germline assignment: CDR1 MGHRA and CDR2 YSYEKL. V was clipped by 0 bases and J by 1 base; unmatched bases: 7.

The genes are TRBV28 and TRBJ2-5; D is ambiguous. The germline V gene has CDR1 MDHEN and CDR2 SYDVKM. The CDR3 extends over 11 amino acids. The V gene lost 8 bases and the J gene lost 4 bases, with 8 bases spanning the gap. The CDR3 region has the DNA TGTGCCAGCGGGCTCCGAGAGACCCAGTACTTC. Amino acid sequence: CASGLRETQYF.

The chain has TRBV10-3 and TRBJ2-7, with D perhaps TRBD2 (6 bases). The CDR3 totals 13 residues. The V end was cut by 6 bases, the J end by 5 bases, with 14 bases between. Germline-derived CDR1 and CDR2 are ENHRY and SYGVKD. CDR3 nucleotide sequence: TGTGCCATCAGGGGGGGAACTAGTGACGAGCAGTACTTC. This encodes CAIRGGTSDEQYF.

The chain uses TRBV7-9 and TRBJ2-1, with D possibly being TRBD1 (5 bases). The germline V gene encodes CDR1 SEHNR and CDR2 FQNEAQ (reference sequence). The CDR3 covers 14 residues. Trimming removed 4 bases at V and 4 bases at J, with 11 bases between. The CDR3 here is CASSSDTGYNEQFF. As DNA, the CDR3 is TGTGCCAGCAGCTCGGACACGGGTTACAATGAGCAGTTCTTC.

The rearrangement links TRBV29-1 to TRBJ2-3, with D perhaps matching TRBD1 (5 bases). The germline gives CDR1 SQVTM, CDR2 ANQGSEA. The length of the CDR3 is 14 residues. The V gene lost 6 bases and the J gene lost 0 bases, with 13 bases spanning the gap. The CDR3 DNA reads as TGCAGCGTCCGACAGCCCTCTAGCACAGATACGCAGTATTTT. Its protein is CSVRQPSSTDTQYF.

The V gene is TRBV11-2, the J gene TRBJ2-5; 7 nucleotides match TRBD2. The J call may be faulty, since TRBJ2-7 better matches the DNA end. Germline CDR1 reads SGHAT; CDR2 reads FQNNGV. The CDR3 runs 17 residues. CDR3 residues: CASSSELASISSYEQYF. CDR3 nucleotides: TGTGCCAGCAGCTCCGAACTAGCGTCAATTAGCTCCTACGAGCAGTACTTC.

The chain is built from TRBV30 and TRBJ2-1; the match to TRBD2 covers 14 bases. The trim removed 7 bases at V and 3 bases at J, leaving 5 bases unmatched. CDR3 length: 15 amino acids. The germline CDR1 and CDR2 sequences are GTSNPN and SVGIG (reference sequence). CDR3 loop: CALGLAGERYNEQFF. DNA for the CDR3: TGTGCCTTGGGACTAGCGGGAGAGCGCTACAATGAGCAGTTCTTC.

The J gene is TRBJ1-5, the V gene TRBV6-6; TRBD1 matches at 11 bases. Germline V gives CDR1 MNHNY, CDR2 SVGAGI (reference sequence). V was clipped by 2 bases and J by 6 bases; unmatched bases: 6. The CDR3 loop spans 16 amino acids. The CDR3 spells CASSYGGQGDVQPQHF. The CDR3 coding sequence is TGTGCCAGCAGTTACGGGGGACAGGGGGATGTTCAGCCCCAGCATTTT.

The chain has TRBV28 and TRBJ2-1; possibly TRBD2 for D (5 bases). This CDR3 region has 13 residues. V dropped 2 bases and J dropped 9 bases, with 11 bases sitting between them. Germline V gene data show CDR1 as MDHEN and CDR2 as SYDVKM. The CDR3 DNA is TGTGCCAGCAGTTTAGGATCGGGGATTGAGCAGTTCTTC. Protein: CASSLGSGIEQFF.

The rearrangement uses TRBV25-1 and TRBJ2-1; 11 bases align to TRBD2. The CDR3 is 15 residues long. The germline CDR1 and CDR2 sequences are MGHDK and SYGVNS. V was clipped by 4 bases and J by 8 bases; unmatched bases: 7. CDR3 residues: CASSGIAGGPDEQFF. The CDR3 nucleotides are TGTGCCAGCAGTGGAATAGCGGGAGGGCCTGATGAGCAGTTCTTC.

The V gene is TRBV4-1, the J gene TRBJ2-1; D may be TRBD2 (6 bases). V was shortened by 1 base and J by 0 bases, with 10 bases between the two germline ends. This CDR3 contains 16 residues. Germline assignment: CDR1 MGHRA and CDR2 YSYEKL. The DNA for the CDR3 is TGCGCCAGCAGCCAAGCGGGTAGCGGCTCCTACAATGAGCAGTTCTTC. Amino acid sequence: CASSQAGSGSYNEQFF.

The chain combines TRBV27 with TRBJ2-7; TRBD2 aligns across 13 bases. Germline loops: CDR1 MNHEY, CDR2 SMNVEV (reference sequence). CDR3 length equals 17 residues. V lost 4 bases to trimming and J lost 2 bases; unmatched junction nucleotides: 8. CDR3 sequence: CASSSFGTSGNTYEQYF. The CDR3 DNA reads TGTGCCAGCAGTTCGTTCGGGACTAGCGGGAACACCTACGAGCAGTACTTC.

This chain connects TRBV18 to TRBJ1-3; 7 bases are a match to TRBD1. This CDR3 has 15 residues. J gave up 4 bases and V 1 base, and 4 bases lay outside the gene matches. CDR1 KGHSH and CDR2 LQKENI come from the germline V gene. The CDR3 nucleotides are TGTGCCAGCTCACCACAGGGGGCGCGGGGAAACACCATATATTTT. It encodes CASSPQGARGNTIYF.

This rearrangement joins TRBV10-3 to TRBJ1-4; tentative D call: TRBD1 (5 bases). Germline CDR1 ENHRY, CDR2 SYGVKD. The V gene lost 8 bases and the J gene lost 6 bases, with 13 bases spanning the gap. This CDR3 is 13 amino acids long. The CDR3 coding sequence is TGTGCCATCTCGCGGGACGGATATGAAAAACTGTTTTTT. It codes for CAISRDGYEKLFF.